This is a list of T cell receptor beta chains from one sample in a study of T-cell reconstitution after alpha-beta-depleted transplantation in children. TCRdb reanalysed the PCR reads using MiXCR and keeps one entry per CDR3 protein. The sample has roughly 500,000 distinct CDR3 sequences, 12% seen once; the top ten hold about 6%. The specimen comprised PBMCs from the stem cell graft donor, sampled from the stem cell graft. These receptors came from a human donor who donated a stem cell graft to a child with combined immunodeficiency. The CDR3 runs from the conserved cysteine through the conserved F or W. The D gene is left open where the match is weak. The listing skips clone size in some rows; elsewhere it reads once, few, many or a size class.

abundance,v_gene,d_gene,j_gene,CDR3nt,CDR3aa
few,TRBV7-8,TRBD1,TRBJ1-6,TGTGCCAGCAGCACCAACAGGGGGACCTATAATTCACCCCTCCACTTT,CASSTNRGTYNSPLHF
few,TRBV15,-,TRBJ1-4,TGTGCCACCAGCAGAGGTCAGGATAATGAAAAACTGTTTTTT,CATSRGQDNEKLFF
few,TRBV7-3,TRBD1,TRBJ2-1,TGTGCCAGCAGCGAAATACCGGGACAGGGGAAAGTAGGTGAGCAGTTCTTC,CASSEIPGQGKVGEQFF
many,TRBV29-1,-,TRBJ2-7,TGCAGCGTTGGCGACGGGACAAACTACGAGCAGTACTTC,CSVGDGTNYEQYF
many,TRBV5-1,-,TRBJ2-5,TGCGCCAGCAGCTTTGGACTAATACAAGAGACCCAGTACTTC,CASSFGLIQETQYF
-,TRBV20-1,-,TRBJ1-1,TGCAGTGCTAGAGACGACAGGCTTCGGAGAACTGAAGCTTTCTTT,CSARDDRLRRTEAFF
-,TRBV7-9,TRBD1,TRBJ2-7,TGTGCCAGCAGCCCCCCTTCGTCCGGGACAGGCGACTACGAGCAGTACTTC,CASSPPSSGTGDYEQYF
few,TRBV9,TRBD2,TRBJ2-1,TGTGCCAGCAGCCTCCCGGGACTAGCGGGAAATGAGCAGTTCTTC,CASSLPGLAGNEQFF
few,TRBV4-3,-,TRBJ2-5,TGCGCCAGCAGCCGGTCCTTTGGATCGGAGGAGACCCAGTACTTC,CASSRSFGSEETQYF
-,TRBV4-1,-,TRBJ2-5,TGCGCCAGCAGCCAAGTTGAGGGCTGGGAGACCCAGTACTTC,CASSQVEGWETQYF
-,TRBV5-1,-,TRBJ2-7,TGCGCCAGCAGCTTGGGCTGGGGCAGGGAATCATACGAGCAGTACTTC,CASSLGWGRESYEQYF
many,TRBV12-3/TRBV12-4,-,TRBJ1-5,TGTGCCAGCAGTTTCCGTGGTGGCAATCAGCCCCAGCATTTT,CASSFRGGNQPQHF
-,TRBV4-3,TRBD1,TRBJ1-1,TGCGCCAGCAGCCAAGTGGCAGGGGGAGGGACTGAAGCTTTCTTT,CASSQVAGGGTEAFF
many,TRBV29-1,-,TRBJ2-7,TGCAGCGTCAAGAAGGGCCTCTACGAGCAGTACTTC,CSVKKGLYEQYF
many,TRBV12-3/TRBV12-4,-,TRBJ2-2,TGTGCCAGCAGTCCGTCTAGACACACCGGGGAGCTGTTTTTT,CASSPSRHTGELFF
-,TRBV13,-,TRBJ1-4,TGTGCCAGCTGTAGGCAGGGTGGATCAGCTACTAATGAAAAACTGTTTTTT,CASCRQGGSATNEKLFF
many,TRBV20-1,-,TRBJ2-1,TGCAGTGCTGGGGGGCGGGGATCCAATGAGCAGTTCTTC,CSAGGRGSNEQFF
-,TRBV5-1,-,TRBJ2-2,TGCGCCAGCAGCTTGGCGGTAGTGGTCGGGGAGCTGTTTTTT,CASSLAVVVGELFF
-,TRBV4-3,TRBD2,TRBJ2-1,TGCGCCAGCAGCCAAGTCCTCGGGACTAAAAACTACAATGAGCAGTTCTTC,CASSQVLGTKNYNEQFF